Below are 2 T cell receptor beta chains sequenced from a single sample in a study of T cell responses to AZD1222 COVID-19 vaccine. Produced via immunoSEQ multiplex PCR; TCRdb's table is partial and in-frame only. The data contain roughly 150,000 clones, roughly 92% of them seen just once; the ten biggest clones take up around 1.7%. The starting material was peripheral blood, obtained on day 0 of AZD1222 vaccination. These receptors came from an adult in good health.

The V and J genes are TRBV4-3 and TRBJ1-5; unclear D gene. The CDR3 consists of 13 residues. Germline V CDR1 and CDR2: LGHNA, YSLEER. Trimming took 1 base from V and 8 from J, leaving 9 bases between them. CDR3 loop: CASSQGPREPQHF. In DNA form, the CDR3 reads TGCGCCAGCAGCCAAGGCCCGCGAGAGCCCCAGCATTTT.

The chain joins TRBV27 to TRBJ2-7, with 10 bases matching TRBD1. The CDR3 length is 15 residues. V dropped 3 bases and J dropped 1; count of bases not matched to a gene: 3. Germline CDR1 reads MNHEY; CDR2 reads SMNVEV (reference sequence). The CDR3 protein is CASSLSGQGSYEQYF. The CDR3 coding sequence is TGTGCCAGCAGTTTGTCGGGACAGGGGTCCTACGAGCAGTACTTC.